This T cell receptor beta chain came from a study of T cell repertoires in cytomegalovirus infection. Overall study context: Used in the study were CMV epitopes, some recently identified and HLA-C-restricted, others well-studied and HLA-B-restricted. Indications came from public TCR beta signatures; they pointed to CMV infection and to a matching HLA type.

TCRdb called the reads again in MiXCR, with one record for every CDR3 protein. The sample lists approximately 74,000 distinct CDR3 sequences; 35% to 45% were seen once. This CDR3 has 16 amino acids. Germline-derived CDR1 and CDR2 are DFQATT and SNEGSKA (reference sequence). V lost 0 bases to trimming and J lost 1 base; unmatched junction nucleotides: 5. The sample holds a few counts of this clonotype. The antigen remains undetermined. Sequencing was performed on CD8+ T cells from cultured PBMCs, taken from culture after CMV antigen stimulation. This sequence was found in a human donor in good health (CMV status not recorded). Some clones in this sample may be carry-over from other donors' samples. The chain employs TRBV20-1 and TRBJ2-2; TRBD2 matches at 7 bases. CDR3 loop: CSARDVREGNTGELFF. DNA of the CDR3: TGCAGTGCTAGAGATGTCAGGGAGGGGAACACCGGGGAGCTGTTTTTT.